Below are 27 T cell receptor beta chains sequenced from a single sample in a study of chronic HIV infection and antiretroviral therapy. TCRdb re-called the 5' RACE reads through MiXCR, storing one row per CDR3 protein. The sample shows fewer than 40,000 distinct CDR3 sequences, about 8.9% of them seen only once. The sample comprised peripheral blood. The source is an adult who had HIV and had not received antiretroviral therapy, or was an uninfected healthy control (not recorded which).

This clonotype was picked up a small number of times. The chain employs TRBV20-1 and TRBJ2-3, with D perhaps TRBD1 (6 bases). V was trimmed by 0 bases and J by 4 bases, leaving 11 bases between them. This CDR3 has 14 residues. Looked up from germline, CDR1 is DFQATT and CDR2 is SNEGSKA (reference sequence). The CDR3 is CSAREGGEADTQYF. The CDR3 coding sequence is TGCAGTGCTAGAGAAGGGGGTGAGGCAGATACGCAGTATTTT.

As for this clonotype: The junction differs from germline at one of its ends, possibly a read error. V and J are TRBV28 and TRBJ1-3; TRBD1 might be the D (5 bases). CDR3 length: 16 residues. CDR1 is MDHEN, CDR2 SYDVKM, per germline. The DNA of the CDR3 is TGTGCCAGCAGCTCCGAGACAGATAAAGCTGGAAACACCGTATATTTT. It yields the protein CASSSETDKAGNTVYF.

The rearrangement links TRBV21-1 to TRBJ1-1; no check of the table's D call, TRBD1, against the DNA was made. TRBV21-1 is deemed a pseudogene. The CDR3 sequence is 14 residues long. CDR3 sequence reads: CASSNICIRVGAFF. CDR3 DNA: TGTGCCAGCAGCAATATTTGTATCAGGGTAGGAGCTTTCTTT.

This clonotype was recorded at least ten times. V and J are TRBV29-1 and TRBJ2-1; TRBD2 agrees at 7 bases. The V segment lost 1 base and the J segment 3 bases; nucleotides outside the gene matches: 6. This CDR3 has 15 amino acids. Germline V gene lookup returns CDR1 SQVTM and CDR2 ANQGSEA. The CDR3 reads CSVEGGGVNYNEQFF. The DNA of the CDR3 is TGCAGCGTTGAAGGGGGAGGGGTTAACTACAATGAGCAGTTCTTC.

This clonotype was detected many times. This rearrangement joins TRBV29-1 to TRBJ2-5, with D unclear. Germline V gene lookup returns CDR1 SQVTM and CDR2 ANQGSEA. The V gene lost 5 bases and the J gene lost 4 bases, with 14 bases spanning the gap. This CDR3 has 13 residues. Here the CDR3 DNA reads TGCAGCGTTATCGGGCTAGGCGGAGAGACCCAGTACTTC. Translated: CSVIGLGGETQYF.

This clonotype was seen at least ten times. The chain employs TRBV24-1 and TRBJ2-3, with D perhaps matching TRBD1 (5 bases). Trimming left V 2 bases short and J 9 bases short, with 23 bases between. The germline CDR1 and CDR2 sequences are KGHDR and SFDVKD. The CDR3 has 17 amino acids. CDR3 amino acids: CATSDSPQVGKTLTQYF. Written as DNA, the CDR3 is TGTGCCACCAGTGATTCGCCACAGGTGGGGAAGACCCTAACGCAGTATTTT.

This clonotype was seen a handful of times. This chain joins TRBV3-1 and TRBJ2-7; no definite D call. Germline CDR1 and CDR2: LGHDT and YNNKEL (reference sequence). The ends were cut back, 1 base at V and 6 bases at J, with 13 bases in the middle. The CDR3 totals 14 residues. The CDR3 sequence: CASSQVHGLGEQYF. DNA of the CDR3: TGTGCCAGCAGCCAAGTCCATGGGCTCGGCGAGCAGTACTTC.

This clonotype was detected only a few times. V is TRBV9 and J is TRBJ2-1; possibly TRBD2 for D (6 bases). V shed 1 base and J shed 7 bases, with 9 bases lying between them. Germline-derived CDR1 and CDR2 are SGDLS and YYNGEE. This CDR3 region has 13 residues. CDR3 coding DNA: TGTGCCAGCAGCGTAACGGGAGCGAATGAGCAGTTCTTC. Translated, it gives CASSVTGANEQFF.

The CDR3 region is CASSLGPGVRGEQYF. The CDR3 nucleotides are TGTGCCAGCAGTTTGGGGCCAGGGGTTCGAGGCGAGCAGTACTTC. V and J are TRBV28 and TRBJ2-7; a weak D match, TRBD1 (6 bases). Trimming stripped 3 bases from V and 6 bases from J, with 18 bases between. Germline assignment: CDR1 MDHEN and CDR2 SYDVKM. This CDR3 is 15 amino acids long.

This clonotype was found many times. J is TRBJ1-4 and V is TRBV27; D unclear. CDR1 and CDR2 (germline): MNHEY, SMNVEV (reference sequence). CDR3 length equals 15 residues. V lost 1 base and J 3 bases, leaving 9 bases between the germline ends. The CDR3 region has the DNA TGTGCCAGCAGTTTATTCCGGGCTCCTAATGAAAAACTGTTTTTT. This sequence encodes CASSLFRAPNEKLFF.

This clonotype appeared many times. This chain connects TRBV20-1 to TRBJ2-7; D may be TRBD1 or TRBD2 (5 bases each). Trimming cost V 4 bases and J 4 bases, with 11 bases left between them. The germline V gene encodes CDR1 DFQATT and CDR2 SNEGSKA (reference sequence). The CDR3 is 12 residues long. The CDR3 here is CSAMGRLYEQYF. The CDR3 region has the DNA TGCAGTGCTATGGGACGCTTATACGAGCAGTACTTC.

This clonotype came up many times. J is TRBJ2-3 and V is TRBV29-1; D could derive from TRBD1 or TRBD2 (5 bases each). The CDR3 length is 13 residues. Germline CDR1 and CDR2: SQVTM and ANQGSEA. V lost 4 bases, J lost 2 bases, and 10 bases lay in between. The CDR3 reads CSVVWGTTDTQYF. The CDR3 DNA reads as TGCAGCGTTGTATGGGGGACCACAGATACGCAGTATTTT.

Worth noting for this clonotype: This may come from a read error, since a much larger clone is one base off. V gene TRBV27 combines with J gene TRBJ1-3; no clear D gene. The CDR3 extends over 13 amino acids. The germline CDR1 and CDR2 sequences are MNHEY and SMNVEV (reference sequence). For the CDR3, the DNA is TGTGCCAGACTACCGGTATCTGGAAACACCGTATATTTT. As protein: CARLPVSGNTVYF.

The CDR3 region is CASSEEGGTEAFF. The CDR3, as DNA: TGTGCCAGCAGTGAAGAGGGCGGCACTGAAGCTTTCTTT. This sequence joins TRBV2 and TRBJ1-1, with D hard to call. Per germline, CDR1 SNHLY and CDR2 FYNNEI. The CDR3 is 13 residues long. Trimming removed 1 base at V and 4 bases at J, with 7 bases between.

This clonotype was recorded a few times. J is TRBJ2-1 and V is TRBV9, with D possibly matching TRBD2 (6 bases). V was cut by 0 bases and J by 7 bases, with 8 bases left in between. This CDR3 region has 13 residues. CDR1 and CDR2 from the germline V gene are SGDLS and YYNGEE. The CDR3 DNA reads TGTGCCAGCAGCGTAGATCTAGCGAATGAGCAGTTCTTC. Translated, it gives CASSVDLANEQFF.

The V call is TRBV10-3, the J call TRBJ1-1, with D hard to call. This CDR3 is 12 amino acids long. CDR1 and CDR2 from the germline V gene are ENHRY and SYGVKD. Trimming left V 2 bases short and J 11 bases short, with 12 bases between. CDR3 DNA: TGTGCCATCAGTGAGACAGATGTCACGGCTTTCTTT. This translates into CAISETDVTAFF.

This clonotype was detected only a few times. DNA of the CDR3: TGCAGCGTTGAAGATCGGGCGTACCAAGAGACCCAGTACTTC. Amino acids: CSVEDRAYQETQYF. The chain links TRBV29-1 to TRBJ2-5, with D unresolved. The germline V and J ends were trimmed by 0 bases and 0 bases, with 8 bases remaining between them. CDR3 size: 14 residues. Germline V gene data show CDR1 as SQVTM and CDR2 as ANQGSEA.

This clonotype came up many times. The chain employs TRBV20-1 and TRBJ2-1, with TRBD1 identical over 9 bases. J was trimmed by 8 bases and V by 4 bases; bases with no gene match: 12. The CDR3 sequence is 15 residues long. CDR1 and CDR2 (germline): DFQATT, SNEGSKA (reference sequence). CDR3 sequence: CSANNPRQGDDEQFF. As DNA, the CDR3 is TGCAGTGCTAACAACCCTCGACAGGGGGATGATGAGCAGTTCTTC.

There are many counts of this clonotype. V and J are TRBV28 and TRBJ2-3, with unresolved D. The V and J ends lost 6 bases and 3 bases respectively, with 25 bases between them. Germline CDR1 MDHEN, CDR2 SYDVKM. The length of the CDR3 is 18 residues. CDR3 residues: CASSHFAFSGSTTDTQYF. CDR3 nucleotides: TGTGCCAGCAGCCACTTCGCTTTTTCCGGGTCCACTACAGATACGCAGTATTTT.

Many counts were recorded for this clonotype. The rearrangement links TRBV28 to TRBJ2-1; D might be TRBD1 (6 bases). V was cut by 5 bases and J by 8 bases, with 10 bases left in between. CDR1 is MDHEN, CDR2 SYDVKM, per germline. The CDR3 extends over 12 amino acids. The chain's CDR3 is CASSQGHDEQFF. CDR3 sequence (DNA): TGTGCCAGCAGTCAGGGGCACGATGAGCAGTTCTTC.

This clonotype turned up a few times. The chain combines TRBV6-6 with TRBJ2-1; possible D gene TRBD1, 6 bases. V was clipped by 6 bases and J by 7 bases, with 19 bases between them. CDR3 size: 15 residues. CDR1 and CDR2 from the germline V gene are MNHNY and SVGAGI (reference sequence). CDR3 protein: CASSELMGAGNEQFF. The CDR3 DNA sequence: TGTGCCAGCAGCGAACTGATGGGGGCTGGTAATGAGCAGTTCTTC.

This clonotype was detected many times. The chain recombines TRBV29-1 with TRBJ1-1; 8 nucleotides align to TRBD1. V lost 5 bases to trimming and J lost 5 bases; unmatched junction nucleotides: 10. This CDR3 has 14 amino acids. CDR1 is SQVTM and CDR2 is ANQGSEA in the germline V gene. CDR3 loop: CSVPWTGRITEAFF. DNA of the CDR3: TGCAGCGTTCCGTGGACAGGGCGAATAACTGAAGCTTTCTTT.

This clonotype was detected many times. The chain carries TRBV20-1 and TRBJ2-2, with D possibly TRBD2 on 6 matching bases. The V end lost 6 bases, the J end lost 2 bases, and 16 bases lay between the germline ends. The CDR3 contains 15 residues. CDR1 and CDR2 (germline): DFQATT, SNEGSKA (reference sequence). The CDR3 protein is CSAPDGGRNTGELFF. The CDR3 DNA is TGCAGTGCCCCGGACGGGGGTAGAAACACCGGGGAGCTGTTTTTT.

Only a few counts were recorded for this clonotype. This chain connects TRBV28 to TRBJ2-7, with 8 bases matching TRBD1. The trim removed 5 bases at V and 6 bases at J, leaving 9 bases unmatched. The CDR3 covers 14 residues. Looked up from germline, CDR1 is MDHEN and CDR2 is SYDVKM. The chain's CDR3 is CASSTQGAGGEQYF. CDR3 DNA sequence: TGTGCCAGCAGTACCCAGGGGGCCGGGGGCGAGCAGTACTTC.

The sample holds many counts of this clonotype. This rearrangement joins TRBV20-1 to TRBJ2-7; D possibly uses TRBD1 or TRBD2 (5 bases each). The V gene lost 6 bases and the J gene lost 0 bases, with 15 bases spanning the gap. The CDR3 is 14 amino acids. The germline V gene encodes CDR1 DFQATT and CDR2 SNEGSKA (reference sequence). The CDR3 sequence is CSAITGTVSYEQYF. For the CDR3, the DNA is TGCAGTGCCATTACCGGGACGGTCTCCTACGAGCAGTACTTC.

As for this clonotype: The junction does not match germline at one end; this may be a read error. The V gene is TRBV12-3 or TRBV12-4, the J gene TRBJ1-1, with D possibly matching TRBD1 (5 bases). There are 13 residues in the CDR3. The CDR3 nucleotides are TGTGCCAGCAGCCACCAAAGGGGCGCTGAAACTTTCTTT. It encodes CASSHQRGAETFF.

This clonotype was counted a few times. DNA for the CDR3: TGCAGTGGGTTCGGGGGCAATCAGCCCCAGCATTTT. Translated, it gives CSGFGGNQPQHF. The genes are TRBV20-1 and TRBJ1-5, with unresolved D. V was shortened by 7 bases and J by 2 bases, with 9 bases between the two germline ends. The CDR3 is 12 residues long. Germline assignment: CDR1 DFQATT and CDR2 SNEGSKA (reference sequence).